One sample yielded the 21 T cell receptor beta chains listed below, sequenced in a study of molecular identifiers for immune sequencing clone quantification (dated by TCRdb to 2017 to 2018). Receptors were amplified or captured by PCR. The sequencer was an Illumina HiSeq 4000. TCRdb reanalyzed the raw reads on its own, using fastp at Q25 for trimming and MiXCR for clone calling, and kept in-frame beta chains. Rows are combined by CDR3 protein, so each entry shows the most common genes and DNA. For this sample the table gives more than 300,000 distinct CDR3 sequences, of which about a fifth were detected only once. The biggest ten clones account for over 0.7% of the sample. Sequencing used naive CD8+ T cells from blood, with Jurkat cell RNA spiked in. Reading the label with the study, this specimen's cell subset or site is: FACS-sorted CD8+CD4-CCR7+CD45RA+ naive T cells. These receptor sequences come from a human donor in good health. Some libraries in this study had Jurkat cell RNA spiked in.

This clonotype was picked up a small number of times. In nucleotides, the CDR3 is TGTGCCAGCAGTAGTAGGGAGAGGAAACTGTTTTTT. Translated, it gives CASSSRERKLFF. The chain has TRBV27 and TRBJ1-4; D uncertain. Germline V CDR1 and CDR2: MNHEY, SMNVEV (reference sequence). The CDR3 runs to 12 residues. V lost 5 bases, J lost 11 bases, and 12 bases lay in between.

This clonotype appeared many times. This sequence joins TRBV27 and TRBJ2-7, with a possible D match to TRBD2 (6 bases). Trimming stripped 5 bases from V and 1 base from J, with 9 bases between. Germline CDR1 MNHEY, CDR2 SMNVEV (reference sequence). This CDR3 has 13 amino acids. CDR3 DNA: TGTGCCAGCAGTACGGGAGAGTCCTACGAGCAGTACTTC. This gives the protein CASSTGESYEQYF.

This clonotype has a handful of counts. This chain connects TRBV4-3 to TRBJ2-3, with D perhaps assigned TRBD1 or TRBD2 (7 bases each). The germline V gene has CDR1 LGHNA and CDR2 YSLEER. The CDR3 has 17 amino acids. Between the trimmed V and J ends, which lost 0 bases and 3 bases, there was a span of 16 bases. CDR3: CASSQDFPGGGTDTQYF. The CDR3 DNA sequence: TGCGCCAGCAGCCAAGATTTTCCAGGGGGGGGAACAGATACGCAGTATTTT.

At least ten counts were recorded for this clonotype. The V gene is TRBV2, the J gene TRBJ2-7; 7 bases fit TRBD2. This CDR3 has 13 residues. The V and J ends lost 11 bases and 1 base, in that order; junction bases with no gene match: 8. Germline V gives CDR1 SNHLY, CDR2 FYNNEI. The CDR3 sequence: CAGRERPSYEQYF. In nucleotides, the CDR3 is TGTGCCGGGAGGGAGCGCCCATCCTACGAGCAGTACTTC.

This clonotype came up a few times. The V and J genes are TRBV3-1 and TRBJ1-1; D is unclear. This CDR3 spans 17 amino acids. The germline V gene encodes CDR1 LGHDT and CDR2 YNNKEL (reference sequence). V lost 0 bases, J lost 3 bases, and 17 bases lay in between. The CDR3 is CASSQDESRALDTEAFF. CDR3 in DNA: TGTGCCAGCAGCCAAGATGAAAGCAGAGCCCTAGACACTGAAGCTTTCTTT.

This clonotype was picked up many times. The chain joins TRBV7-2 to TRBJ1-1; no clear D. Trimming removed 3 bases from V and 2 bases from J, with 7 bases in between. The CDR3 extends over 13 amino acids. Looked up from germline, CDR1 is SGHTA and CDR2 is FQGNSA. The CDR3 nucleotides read TGTGCCAGCAGCTTTGGACCTAACACTGAAGCTTTCTTT. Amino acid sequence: CASSFGPNTEAFF.

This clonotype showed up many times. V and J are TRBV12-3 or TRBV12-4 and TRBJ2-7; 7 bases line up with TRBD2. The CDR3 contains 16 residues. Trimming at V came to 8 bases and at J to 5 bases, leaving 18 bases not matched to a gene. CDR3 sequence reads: CASGRDPGGPRHEQYF. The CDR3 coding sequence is TGTGCCAGCGGCCGGGATCCGGGAGGCCCTCGGCACGAGCAGTACTTC.

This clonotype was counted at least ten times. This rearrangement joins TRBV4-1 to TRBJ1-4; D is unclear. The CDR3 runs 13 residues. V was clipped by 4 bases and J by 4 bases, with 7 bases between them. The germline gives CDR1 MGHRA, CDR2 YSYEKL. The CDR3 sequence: CASSRRINEKLFF. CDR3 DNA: TGCGCCAGCAGCCGGCGGATTAATGAAAAACTGTTTTTT.

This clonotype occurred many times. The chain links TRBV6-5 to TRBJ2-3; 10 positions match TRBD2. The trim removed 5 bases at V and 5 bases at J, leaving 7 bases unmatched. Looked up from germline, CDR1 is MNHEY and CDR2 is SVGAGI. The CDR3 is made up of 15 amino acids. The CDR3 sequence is CASSTSGAVGDTQYF. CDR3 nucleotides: TGTGCCAGCAGTACTAGCGGGGCGGTTGGAGATACGCAGTATTTT.

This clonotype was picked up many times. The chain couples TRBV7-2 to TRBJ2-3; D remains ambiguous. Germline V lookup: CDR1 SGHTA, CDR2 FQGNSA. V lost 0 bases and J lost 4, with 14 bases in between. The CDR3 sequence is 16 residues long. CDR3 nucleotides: TGTGCCAGCAGCTTAGCCTTCCGAGCGTCACCAGATACGCAGTATTTT. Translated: CASSLAFRASPDTQYF.

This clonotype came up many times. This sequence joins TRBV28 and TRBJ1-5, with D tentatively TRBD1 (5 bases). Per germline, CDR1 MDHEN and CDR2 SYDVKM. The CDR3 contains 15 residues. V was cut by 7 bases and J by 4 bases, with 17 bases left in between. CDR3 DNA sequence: TGTGCCAGCAACCCCTCGGGACTACTTAATCAGCCCCAGCATTTT. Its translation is CASNPSGLLNQPQHF. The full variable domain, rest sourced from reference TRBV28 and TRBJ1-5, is DVKVTQSSRYLVKRTGEKVFLECVQDMDHENMFWYRQDPGLGLRLIYFSYDVKMKEKGDIPEGYSVSREKKERFSLILESASTNQTSMYLCASNPSGLLNQPQHFGDGTRLSIL.

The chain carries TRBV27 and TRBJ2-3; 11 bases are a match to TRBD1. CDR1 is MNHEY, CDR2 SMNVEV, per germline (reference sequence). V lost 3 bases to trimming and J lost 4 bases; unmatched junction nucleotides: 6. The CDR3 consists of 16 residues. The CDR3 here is CASSFLGQGVADTQYF. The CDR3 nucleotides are TGTGCCAGCAGTTTTTTGGGACAGGGGGTCGCAGATACGCAGTATTTT.

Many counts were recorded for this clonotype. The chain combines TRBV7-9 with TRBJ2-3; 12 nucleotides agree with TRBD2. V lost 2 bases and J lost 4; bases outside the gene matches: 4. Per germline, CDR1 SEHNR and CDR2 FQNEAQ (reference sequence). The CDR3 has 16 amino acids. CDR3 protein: CASSLSTSGRADTQYF. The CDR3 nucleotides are TGTGCCAGCAGCTTATCGACTAGCGGGAGAGCAGATACGCAGTATTTT.

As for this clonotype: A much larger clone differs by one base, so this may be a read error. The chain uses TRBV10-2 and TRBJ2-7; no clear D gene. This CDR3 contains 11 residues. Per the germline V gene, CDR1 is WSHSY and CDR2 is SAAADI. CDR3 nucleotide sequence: TGCGCCAGCGGTGAATCGAGCGAGCAGTACTTC. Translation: CASGESSEQYF.

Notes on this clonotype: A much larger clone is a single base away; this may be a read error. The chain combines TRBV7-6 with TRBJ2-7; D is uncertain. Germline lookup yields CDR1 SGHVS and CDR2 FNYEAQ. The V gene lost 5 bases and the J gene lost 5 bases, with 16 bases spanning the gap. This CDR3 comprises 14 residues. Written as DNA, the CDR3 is TGTGCCAGCAGCCACCCCGAGACGAGCCACGAGCAGTACTTC. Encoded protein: CASSHPETSHEQYF.

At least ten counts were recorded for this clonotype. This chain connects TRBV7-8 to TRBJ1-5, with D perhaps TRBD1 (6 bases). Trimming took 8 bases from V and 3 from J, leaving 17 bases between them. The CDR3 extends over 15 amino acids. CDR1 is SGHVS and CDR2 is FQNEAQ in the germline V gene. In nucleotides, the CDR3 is TGTGCCAGCTCGGAATTGCAGGGGTCCAATCAGCCCCAGCATTTT. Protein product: CASSELQGSNQPQHF.

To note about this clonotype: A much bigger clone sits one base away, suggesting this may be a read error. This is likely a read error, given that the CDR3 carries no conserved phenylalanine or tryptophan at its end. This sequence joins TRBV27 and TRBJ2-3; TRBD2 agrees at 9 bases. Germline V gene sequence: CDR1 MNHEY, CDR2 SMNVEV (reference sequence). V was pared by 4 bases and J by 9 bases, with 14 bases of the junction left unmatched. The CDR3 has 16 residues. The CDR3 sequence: CASSSRVAGDHWTQYS. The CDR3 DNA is TGTGCCAGCAGTTCAAGAGTAGCGGGAGATCATTGGACGCAGTATTCT.

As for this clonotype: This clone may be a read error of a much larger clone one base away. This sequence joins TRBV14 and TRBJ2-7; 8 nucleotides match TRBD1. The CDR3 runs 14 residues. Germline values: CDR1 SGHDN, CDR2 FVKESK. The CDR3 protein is CANSRDRGSYEQYF. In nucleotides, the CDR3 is TGTGCCAACAGCCGCGACAGGGGTTCCTACGAGCAGTACTTC.

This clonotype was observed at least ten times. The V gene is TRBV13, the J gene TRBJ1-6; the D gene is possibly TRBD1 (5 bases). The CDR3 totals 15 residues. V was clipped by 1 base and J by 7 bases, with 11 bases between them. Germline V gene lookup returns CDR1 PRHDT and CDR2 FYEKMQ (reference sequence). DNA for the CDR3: TGTGCCAGCAGCTTAGAAGCAGGGTTGAATTCACCCCTCCACTTT. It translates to CASSLEAGLNSPLHF. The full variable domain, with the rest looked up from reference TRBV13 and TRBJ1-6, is AAGVIQSPRHLIKEKRETATLKCYPIPRHDTVYWYQQGPGQDPQFLISFYEKMQSDKGSIPDRFSAQQFSDYHSELNMSSLELGDSALYFCASSLEAGLNSPLHFGNGTRLTVT.

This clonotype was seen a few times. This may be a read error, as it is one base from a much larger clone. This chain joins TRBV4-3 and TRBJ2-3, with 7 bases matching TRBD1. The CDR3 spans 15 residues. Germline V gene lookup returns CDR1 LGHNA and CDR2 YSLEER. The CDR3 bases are TGCGCCTGCAGCCAGGACAGGTCCCACACAGATACGCAGTATTTT. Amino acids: CACSQDRSHTDTQYF.

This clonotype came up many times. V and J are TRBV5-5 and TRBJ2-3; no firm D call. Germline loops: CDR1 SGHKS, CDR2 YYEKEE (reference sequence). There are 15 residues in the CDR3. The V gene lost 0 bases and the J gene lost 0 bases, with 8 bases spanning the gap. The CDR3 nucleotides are TGTGCCAGCAGCTTGGAATTGGTTAGCACAGATACGCAGTATTTT. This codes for CASSLELVSTDTQYF.